The sequence of this TCR beta chain was determined in a study of blood T cell repertoires in COVID-19. Allocation to cohorts depended on clinical history reported by the participants. As handled by the study authors: Reference gene primer amplification yielded estimated nucleated cell counts. This table comes from immunoSEQ multiplex PCR, and its TCRdb copy is limited to in-frame clones, with some not included. For V, J and clone size, that table is used; D and trimming come from the DNA. The table includes about 320,000 clones, over 90% detected once. The sample consisted of PBMCs or T cells enriched from blood (not recorded which). The clonotype originates from a woman aged 30 to 39 who had been exposed to COVID-19.

Here the CDR3 reads CASSLGGPDRVYEQYF. Written as DNA, the CDR3 is TGTGCCAGCAGCTTAGGGGGTCCCGACAGGGTTTACGAGCAGTACTTC. The gene calls are TRBV7-8 and TRBJ2-7; 7 bases map to TRBD1. V shed 1 base, J shed 4 bases, and the junction held 10 bases outside the gene matches. The CDR3 extends over 16 amino acids. Germline V gene sequence: CDR1 SGHVS, CDR2 FQNEAQ.